This TCR beta chain was recorded in a study of beta chain features in type 1 diabetes. Study observations and caveats: The study found moderately but significantly shorter TCRB CDR3s in all four CD4+ subsets of Type 1 diabetes patients.

Germline V gives CDR1 SQVTM, CDR2 ANQGSEA. The CDR3 covers 11 residues. V dropped 7 bases and J dropped 4 bases, with 9 bases sitting between them. This clone was counted between two and nine times. Its specificity is unknown. On average, the one heparinised blood draw given by each donor was approximately 0.12 L. Expressed TCRB transcripts were sequenced after all isolated RNA was converted to cDNA. Naive, central memory and regulatory T cell samples produced a mean of approximately 4 million reads. Measured with immunoSEQ multiplex PCR; TCRdb has only the in-frame clones, and not every one. The top ten hold 0.035% to 0.045% of the sample, which has 600,000 or so clones, more than 12% seen once.

Sequencing was performed on naive CD4+ T cells from blood. This chain joins TRBV29-1 and TRBJ2-3; D remains ambiguous. This sequence was found in a man between 18 and 29 years old with type 1 diabetes. CDR3 sequence: CSDRRADTQYF. As DNA, the CDR3 is TGCAGCGATAGAAGGGCAGATACGCAGTATTTT.